These T cell receptor beta chains were read from a single sample in a study of cytomegalovirus exposure and HLA in healthy donors. TCRdb's table, derived via immunoSEQ multiplex PCR, lists solely in-frame clones and lacks some. The sample records about 130,000 clones, approximately 8.7% being singletons. Sequencing was performed on PBMCs. Receptors were obtained from a man aged 40-50 years in good health and CMV-seronegative. CDR3s include the opening cysteine and the closing phenylalanine or tryptophan. The D gene is left open where the match is weak. Clone size is not always given. Where it is, it says once, few, many or a class for expanded clones.

size | J | D | V | DNA | CDR3
. | TRBJ1-2 | TRBD1 | TRBV6-1 | TGTGCCAGCAAAAGGACAGGGGGCTATGGCTACACCTTC | CASKRTGGYGYTF
few | TRBJ1-1 | . | TRBV7-8 | TGTGCCAGCAGCACCCGACAGCCCCTGGACACTGAAGCTTTCTTT | CASSTRQPLDTEAFF
. | TRBJ1-6 | . | TRBV7-8 | TGTGCCAGCAGCGCCGTCGGGTATTCACCCCTCCACTTT | CASSAVGYSPLHF
. | TRBJ1-1 | . | TRBV7-2 | TGTGCCAGCAGCTTAGTGCTTGCAGGGAACACTGAAGCTTTCTTT | CASSLVLAGNTEAFF
. | TRBJ1-6 | TRBD1 | TRBV7-2 | TGTGCCAGCAGCTTAGCGTCAGGGGGTTATTCACCCCTCCACTTT | CASSLASGGYSPLHF
. | TRBJ2-1 | . | TRBV1 | TGCACCAGCAGCCTAGGACAGTACTCCTACAATGAGCAGTTCTTC | CTSSLGQYSYNEQFF
few | TRBJ1-5 | TRBD1 | TRBV4-1 | TGCGCCAGCAGCCAAGACAGGGGGAATCAGCCCCAGCATTTT | CASSQDRGNQPQHF
few | TRBJ1-1 | . | TRBV4-3 | TGCGCCAGCAGCCAAGACTTATACAGGCCTGAAGCTTTCTTT | CASSQDLYRPEAFF
. | TRBJ1-3 | . | TRBV7-9 | TGTGCCAGCAGCTTAGCGGGGGCCTCTGGAAACACCATATATTTT | CASSLAGASGNTIYF
few | TRBJ2-3 | . | TRBV5-1 | TGCGCCAGCAGCCACGACGGACTGCACGGCACAGATACGCAGTATTTT | CASSHDGLHGTDTQYF
. | TRBJ2-3 | . | TRBV11-2 | TGTGCCAGCAGTTCTGCGACAGAAATAAGCACAGATACGCAGTATTTT | CASSSATEISTDTQYF
. | TRBJ2-7 | TRBD1 | TRBV18 | TGTGCCAGCTCACCGTCGGACAGGGAATCATACGAGCAGTACTTC | CASSPSDRESYEQYF
. | TRBJ1-5 | TRBD1 | TRBV27 | TGTGCCAGCAGTTTCGGAGGGGGCCGTAGCAATCAGCCCCAGCATTTT | CASSFGGGRSNQPQHF
few | TRBJ2-7 | . | TRBV21-1 | TGTGCCAGCAGCTTTACCGGGACAGGGGGCGAGCAGTACTTC | CASSFTGTGGEQYF
few | TRBJ2-7 | . | TRBV18 | TGTGCCAGCTCAGCCACACAGGGTTCCTACGAGCAGTACTTC | CASSATQGSYEQYF
. | TRBJ2-1 | TRBD1 | TRBV7-9 | TGTGCCAGCAGCTTGCAGGGGGCGGTCAATGAGCAGTTCTTC | CASSLQGAVNEQFF
. | TRBJ1-5 | . | TRBV6-1 | TGTGCCAGCAGTGAAGCGCCCGGGGGAAGCCACTACAATCAGCCCCAGCATTTT | CASSEAPGGSHYNQPQHF
few | TRBJ1-1 | . | TRBV4-2 | TGTGCCAGCAGCCAAGGCCCCCAAAGCACCACTGAAGCTTTCTTT | CASSQGPQSTTEAFF
. | TRBJ2-3 | . | TRBV9 | TGTGCCAGCAACCCAGGACTCCTCCAAGCAGATACGCAGTATTTT | CASNPGLLQADTQYF
few | TRBJ1-5 | . | TRBV6-6 | TGTGCCAGCAGTTACATCAGGCAGCCCCAGCATTTT | CASSYIRQPQHF
. | TRBJ1-2 | . | TRBV15 | TGTGCCACCAGCAGGCGCCCGGCGGCCCCTAACTATGGCTACACCTTC | CATSRRPAAPNYGYTF
few | TRBJ1-6 | TRBD1 | TRBV7-9 | TGTGCCAGCAGCTGGGACAGCCGTAATTCACCCCTCCACTTT | CASSWDSRNSPLHF
few | TRBJ2-3 | . | TRBV7-9 | TGTGCCAGCAGCTACCCGGGGGGCACAGATACGCAGTATTTT | CASSYPGGTDTQYF
few | TRBJ2-2 | TRBD1 | TRBV14 | TGTGCCAGCAGCCAACGTATCGACAGGGGGAACACCGGGGAGCTGTTTTTT | CASSQRIDRGNTGELFF
few | TRBJ2-3 | TRBD2 | TRBV6-5 | TGTGCCAGCAACTCCCCGGGGGGGGGCACAGATACGCAGTATTTT | CASNSPGGGTDTQYF
. | TRBJ2-6 | . | TRBV9 | TGTGCCAGCAGCGTGGCACCAGGGGCCAACGTCCTGACTTTC | CASSVAPGANVLTF
few | TRBJ1-2 | TRBD1 | TRBV29-1 | TGCAGCGTAATCCCGGGACAGGGGAACTATGGCTACACCTTC | CSVIPGQGNYGYTF
few | TRBJ2-7 | TRBD2 | TRBV28 | TGTGCCAGCAGTTCGGTAGGCGGGGGCGAGCAGTACTTC | CASSSVGGGEQYF
. | TRBJ2-1 | . | TRBV19 | TGTGCCAGTACCGCCCTCCGGGCAGGGGTTTCGAATGAGCAGTTCTTC | CASTALRAGVSNEQFF
few | TRBJ1-5 | . | TRBV6-5 | TGTGCCAGCAGTTACTCAGTCCAGGGCCTTCAGCCCCAGCATTTT | CASSYSVQGLQPQHF
few | TRBJ2-1 | . | TRBV2 | TGTGCCAGCAGAAAGGGGGACGGTACCTACAATGAGCAGTTCTTC | CASRKGDGTYNEQFF
few | TRBJ2-5 | . | TRBV27 | TGTGCCAGCAGTACCACAGGGTACGAGACCCAGTACTTC | CASSTTGYETQYF
few | TRBJ2-1 | . | TRBV7-6 | TGTGCCAGCAGCCCCTTAGGGCAGGGGCCCTACAATGAGCAGTTCTTC | CASSPLGQGPYNEQFF
. | TRBJ1-2 | TRBD1 | TRBV9 | TGTGCCAGCAGCTCTACAGGGGGTTCTTATGGCTACACCTTC | CASSSTGGSYGYTF
. | TRBJ2-1 | . | TRBV6-5 | TGTGCCAGCAGTTACTCGGCAGACAATGAGCAGTTCTTC | CASSYSADNEQFF
. | TRBJ2-7 | TRBD2 | TRBV6-6 | TGTGCCAGCAGTTATGGGGGGGGGAGCTACGAGCAGTACTTC | CASSYGGGSYEQYF
. | TRBJ2-7 | TRBD2 | TRBV7-9 | TGTGCCAGCAGCTTACCCCCGGGACTAGCCGTCAACGAGCAGTACTTC | CASSLPPGLAVNEQYF
. | TRBJ1-2 | . | TRBV25-1 | TGTGCCAGCAGTCAAACAGGTGTCGGTCTCTTGGGGGGCTACACCTTC | CASSQTGVGLLGGYTF
few | TRBJ1-2 | . | TRBV2 | TGTGCCAGCACCAGACAGATTAACTATGGCTACACCTTC | CASTRQINYGYTF
few | TRBJ1-2 | . | TRBV11-2 | TGTGCCAGCAGCTTAGTGACAGCTAACTATGGCTACACCTTC | CASSLVTANYGYTF
few | TRBJ1-6 | . | TRBV30 | TGTGCCAGACAGGTTGGGGACTATAATTCACCCCTCCACTTT | CARQVGDYNSPLHF
. | TRBJ2-7 | TRBD2 | TRBV2 | TGTGCCAGCAGTTGGACTAGCGGGGGGTCCCCTGGGGACTTC | CASSWTSGGSPGDF
few | TRBJ1-3 | . | TRBV4-1 | TGCGCCAGCAGCCAAGGCAACTCGGGGGTGGGAAACACCATATATTTT | CASSQGNSGVGNTIYF
. | TRBJ2-3 | TRBD2 | TRBV5-1 | TGCGCCAGCAGCCGACTAGCGGGGCGCGACGTCACAGATACGCAGTATTTT | CASSRLAGRDVTDTQYF
. | TRBJ2-7 | . | TRBV6-5 | TGTGCCAGCAGCCCGGGACAACCCTACGAGCAGTACTTC | CASSPGQPYEQYF
few | TRBJ2-5 | . | TRBV14 | TGTGCCAGCAGCCAAGGAACGACTGGGTGGGAGACCCAGTACTTC | CASSQGTTGWETQYF
. | TRBJ2-7 | . | TRBV27 | TGTGCCAGCAGTTTTTCTAACTCCTACGAGCAGTACTTC | CASSFSNSYEQYF
few | TRBJ2-2 | TRBD2 | TRBV30 | TGTGCCTCCGCCGGGACTAAGAACACCGGGGAGCTGTTTTTT | CASAGTKNTGELFF
. | TRBJ2-2 | . | TRBV9 | TGTGCCAGCAGCGCGGAGGGACTCCCGGTTGCCACCGGGGAGCTGTTTTTT | CASSAEGLPVATGELFF
few | TRBJ1-5 | . | TRBV14 | TGTGCCAGCAGCCAAGAGGGAGGTAGGGGTCAGCCCCAGCATTTT | CASSQEGGRGQPQHF
. | TRBJ1-2 | TRBD1 | TRBV5-1 | TGCGCCAGCAGCTCGGCTCCGGGACAGGAATTCGAAGGCTACACCTTC | CASSSAPGQEFEGYTF